A selection of T cell receptor beta chains follows, all from one sample in a study of shared clonotypes between healthy human individuals. This table comes from immunoSEQ multiplex PCR, and its TCRdb copy is limited to in-frame clones, with some not included. Here the sample spans around 2.5 million clones, over 85% being singletons. What was sequenced was naive CD4+ T cells from PBMCs. The receptor source for this set is a man younger than 35 in good health. Some clones in this sample may be carry-over from other donors' samples. The CDR3 runs from the conserved cysteine through the conserved F or W. Fields, in order: CDR3 protein, CDR3 DNA, J gene, clone size, V gene, D gene. A D gene is named only where the DNA matches it firmly. Some rows have no size entry. The others give once, few or many, or a class for an expanded clone.

cdr3_aa: CASSQDTRYEQYF
cdr3_nt: TGTGCCAGCAGCCAAGATACTCGCTACGAGCAGTACTTC
j_call: TRBJ2-7
clone_size: -
v_call: TRBV14
d_call: -

cdr3_aa: CASSLRPLERQETQYF
cdr3_nt: TGTGCCAGCAGCTTACGCCCTTTAGAGCGCCAAGAGACCCAGTACTTC
j_call: TRBJ2-5
clone_size: -
v_call: TRBV7-3
d_call: -

cdr3_aa: CATSYSPRDSSYGYTF
cdr3_nt: TGTGCCACCAGCTACTCCCCTCGGGACAGTTCGTATGGCTACACCTTC
j_call: TRBJ1-2
clone_size: -
v_call: TRBV15
d_call: TRBD1

cdr3_aa: CASSLLGDGYTF
cdr3_nt: TGTGCCAGCAGCTTATTAGGGGATGGCTACACCTTC
j_call: TRBJ1-2
clone_size: -
v_call: TRBV7-2
d_call: -

cdr3_aa: CASSYSRAGGGNTQYF
cdr3_nt: TGTGCCAGCAGTTACTCGAGGGCAGGGGGCGGAAATACGCAGTATTTT
j_call: TRBJ2-3
clone_size: -
v_call: TRBV6-5
d_call: TRBD1

cdr3_aa: CASSVTAVETQYF
cdr3_nt: TGTGCCAGCAGTGTGACGGCGGTCGAGACCCAGTACTTC
j_call: TRBJ2-5
clone_size: -
v_call: TRBV2
d_call: -

cdr3_aa: CASTPGGLNTEAFF
cdr3_nt: TGTGCCAGCACCCCGGGGGGGCTGAACACTGAAGCTTTCTTT
j_call: TRBJ1-1
clone_size: once
v_call: TRBV9
d_call: -

cdr3_aa: CASSYSPSGYNEQFF
cdr3_nt: TGTGCCAGCAGTTACTCACCTAGCGGATACAATGAGCAGTTCTTC
j_call: TRBJ2-1
clone_size: once
v_call: TRBV6-6
d_call: TRBD2

cdr3_aa: CASGLVRSSGRAGYNEQFF
cdr3_nt: TGTGCTAGTGGTTTGGTACGTTCTAGCGGGAGGGCCGGGTACAATGAGCAGTTCTTC
j_call: TRBJ2-1
clone_size: -
v_call: TRBV12-5
d_call: TRBD2

cdr3_aa: CASRGDLGGPKNIQYF
cdr3_nt: TGTGCCAGCAGGGGAGACCTCGGAGGGCCCAAAAACATTCAGTACTTC
j_call: TRBJ2-4
clone_size: -
v_call: TRBV28
d_call: -

cdr3_aa: CASSLTGATEAFF
cdr3_nt: TGTGCCAGCAGCTTGACAGGGGCCACTGAAGCTTTCTTT
j_call: TRBJ1-1
clone_size: -
v_call: TRBV5-6
d_call: TRBD1

cdr3_aa: CASSEGQGPQYF
cdr3_nt: TGCGCCAGCAGTGAAGGACAGGGTCCGCAGTACTTC
j_call: TRBJ2-7
clone_size: -
v_call: TRBV10-1
d_call: TRBD1

cdr3_aa: CASSLAGGLQGPLDEQFF
cdr3_nt: TGTGCCAGCAGCTTGGCAGGGGGGCTTCAGGGCCCCCTGGATGAGCAGTTCTTC
j_call: TRBJ2-1
clone_size: -
v_call: TRBV5-4
d_call: -

cdr3_aa: CASRGQGDEYTF
cdr3_nt: TGTGCCAGCAGGGGACAGGGGGACGAGTACACCTTC
j_call: TRBJ1-2
clone_size: few
v_call: TRBV7-9
d_call: TRBD1

cdr3_aa: CASSPLTGGTYIQYF
cdr3_nt: TGCGCCAGCAGCCCACTGACAGGGGGCACATACATTCAGTACTTC
j_call: TRBJ2-4
clone_size: -
v_call: TRBV4-3
d_call: TRBD1

cdr3_aa: CASSPIGTRGKQFF
cdr3_nt: TGTGCCAGCAGCCCAATCGGGACTAGGGGAAAGCAGTTCTTC
j_call: TRBJ2-1
clone_size: -
v_call: TRBV7-9
d_call: TRBD2

cdr3_aa: CASSGGGQVNSFTQYF
cdr3_nt: TGCGCCAGCAGCGGCGGGGGGCAGGTGAATTCCTTTACGCAGTATTTT
j_call: TRBJ2-3
clone_size: -
v_call: TRBV10-1
d_call: TRBD2

cdr3_aa: CASSLLTGNWYEQFF
cdr3_nt: TGTGCCAGCAGCTTATTGACAGGGAATTGGTATGAGCAGTTCTTC
j_call: TRBJ2-1
clone_size: -
v_call: TRBV7-2
d_call: TRBD1

cdr3_aa: CASSVGLGNTIYF
cdr3_nt: TGTGCCAGCAGCGTGGGACTTGGAAACACCATATATTTT
j_call: TRBJ1-3
clone_size: -
v_call: TRBV9
d_call: -

cdr3_aa: CASSKVSGSNQPQHF
cdr3_nt: TGTGCCAGCAGTAAGGTTAGCGGGAGCAATCAGCCCCAGCATTTT
j_call: TRBJ1-5
clone_size: once
v_call: TRBV6-5
d_call: -

cdr3_aa: CASRYDRDYFNEQFF
cdr3_nt: TGTGCCAGCAGATACGACAGGGATTATTTCAATGAGCAGTTCTTC
j_call: TRBJ2-1
clone_size: -
v_call: TRBV7-2
d_call: TRBD1

cdr3_aa: CASSLWTGGTGETQYF
cdr3_nt: TGTGCCAGCAGCTTATGGACAGGCGGAACTGGGGAGACCCAGTACTTC
j_call: TRBJ2-5
clone_size: -
v_call: TRBV7-9
d_call: TRBD1

cdr3_aa: CASSQDTEEGIQYF
cdr3_nt: TGCGCCAGCAGCCAGGACACCGAAGAGGGCATTCAGTACTTC
j_call: TRBJ2-4
clone_size: -
v_call: TRBV5-1
d_call: -

cdr3_aa: CASSERGRGNSPLHF
cdr3_nt: TGTGCCAGCAGTGAACGTGGCAGGGGAAATTCACCCCTCCACTTT
j_call: TRBJ1-6
clone_size: -
v_call: TRBV6-1
d_call: -

cdr3_aa: CASSQDTSGRYNEQFF
cdr3_nt: TGCGCCAGCAGCCAAGATACCAGCGGGAGATACAATGAGCAGTTCTTC
j_call: TRBJ2-1
clone_size: -
v_call: TRBV4-3
d_call: TRBD2

cdr3_aa: CSVQADYNEQFF
cdr3_nt: TGCAGCGTCCAAGCAGACTACAATGAGCAGTTCTTC
j_call: TRBJ2-1
clone_size: -
v_call: TRBV29-1
d_call: -

cdr3_aa: CASSSSSYYEQYF
cdr3_nt: TGTGCCAGCAGCTCCTCAAGTTACTACGAGCAGTACTTC
j_call: TRBJ2-7
clone_size: -
v_call: TRBV7-3
d_call: -

cdr3_aa: CASSLVWAPYNEQFF
cdr3_nt: TGTGCCAGCAGCTTAGTGTGGGCACCCTACAATGAGCAGTTCTTC
j_call: TRBJ2-1
clone_size: -
v_call: TRBV11-3
d_call: -

cdr3_aa: CASSFATGSNEKLFF
cdr3_nt: TGCGCCAGCAGCTTTGCGACAGGGTCTAATGAAAAACTGTTTTTT
j_call: TRBJ1-4
clone_size: -
v_call: TRBV5-1
d_call: TRBD1

cdr3_aa: CASSKDATGLTNQPQHF
cdr3_nt: TGTGCCAGCAGCAAAGATGCGACCGGACTCACCAATCAGCCCCAGCATTTT
j_call: TRBJ1-5
clone_size: -
v_call: TRBV21-1
d_call: -

cdr3_aa: CAISDKGGANTEAFF
cdr3_nt: TGTGCCATCAGTGACAAAGGCGGAGCGAACACTGAAGCTTTCTTT
j_call: TRBJ1-1
clone_size: -
v_call: TRBV10-3
d_call: -

cdr3_aa: CASSLSGTGLPMSYTF
cdr3_nt: TGTGCCAGCAGCTTATCCGGGACAGGCCTCCCTATGAGCTACACCTTC
j_call: TRBJ1-2
clone_size: -
v_call: TRBV7-3
d_call: TRBD1

cdr3_aa: CASSLRTSGSVRETQYF
cdr3_nt: TGTGCCAGCAGCTTACGGACTAGCGGGAGCGTGAGAGAGACCCAGTACTTC
j_call: TRBJ2-5
clone_size: -
v_call: TRBV7-9
d_call: TRBD2

cdr3_aa: CASVSGSYNEQFF
cdr3_nt: TGTGCCAGCGTGAGCGGGAGCTACAATGAGCAGTTCTTC
j_call: TRBJ2-1
clone_size: -
v_call: TRBV11-2
d_call: TRBD2

cdr3_aa: CASSLPDGTGNQPQHF
cdr3_nt: TGTGCCAGCAGTTTACCCGACGGGACAGGCAATCAGCCCCAGCATTTT
j_call: TRBJ1-5
clone_size: -
v_call: TRBV28
d_call: TRBD1

cdr3_aa: CASSSGTEETQYF
cdr3_nt: TGTGCCAGCAGCTCCGGGACAGAAGAGACCCAGTACTTC
j_call: TRBJ2-5
clone_size: once
v_call: TRBV13
d_call: TRBD1

cdr3_aa: CASSEYRGTGELFF
cdr3_nt: TGTGCCAGCAGTGAATACAGGGGCACCGGGGAGCTGTTTTTT
j_call: TRBJ2-2
clone_size: -
v_call: TRBV6-1
d_call: TRBD1

cdr3_aa: CASSLGTLEQYF
cdr3_nt: TGCGCCAGCAGCTTGGGAACTCTCGAGCAGTACTTC
j_call: TRBJ2-7
clone_size: -
v_call: TRBV5-1
d_call: -

cdr3_aa: CASILTSGRGEQFF
cdr3_nt: TGTGCCAGCATTTTGACTAGCGGGAGAGGTGAGCAGTTCTTC
j_call: TRBJ2-1
clone_size: -
v_call: TRBV2
d_call: TRBD2

cdr3_aa: CASSLDNNYGYTF
cdr3_nt: TGTGCCAGCAGCTTAGACAATAACTATGGCTACACCTTC
j_call: TRBJ1-2
clone_size: -
v_call: TRBV7-9
d_call: -

cdr3_aa: CASSLPQGARGGYTF
cdr3_nt: TGTGCCAGCAGTTTGCCACAGGGGGCGCGAGGTGGCTACACCTTC
j_call: TRBJ1-2
clone_size: -
v_call: TRBV28
d_call: TRBD1

cdr3_aa: CASSRPRGSGARGEAFF
cdr3_nt: TGTGCCAGCAGCCGACCCAGGGGCTCCGGGGCTCGCGGTGAAGCTTTCTTT
j_call: TRBJ1-1
clone_size: -
v_call: TRBV28
d_call: -

cdr3_aa: CASSIRGETQYF
cdr3_nt: TGTGCCAGTAGTATTCGTGGGGAGACCCAGTACTTC
j_call: TRBJ2-5
clone_size: -
v_call: TRBV19
d_call: -

cdr3_aa: CASTLGRFEIEQYF
cdr3_nt: TGTGCCAGCACCTTGGGCCGATTTGAAATCGAGCAGTACTTC
j_call: TRBJ2-7
clone_size: -
v_call: TRBV28
d_call: -

cdr3_aa: CASSLEAGETQYF
cdr3_nt: TGCGCCAGCAGCTTGGAAGCGGGAGAGACCCAGTACTTC
j_call: TRBJ2-5
clone_size: -
v_call: TRBV5-1
d_call: -

cdr3_aa: CASSASSGGSGTEAFF
cdr3_nt: TGTGCCAGCAGCGCGAGCTCAGGGGGCTCGGGCACTGAAGCTTTCTTT
j_call: TRBJ1-1
clone_size: -
v_call: TRBV11-2
d_call: TRBD1

cdr3_aa: CASSSRTSNEKLFF
cdr3_nt: TGCGCCAGCAGCTCGAGGACCTCTAATGAAAAACTGTTTTTT
j_call: TRBJ1-4
clone_size: -
v_call: TRBV5-1
d_call: -

cdr3_aa: CASSPVGVRTDTQYF
cdr3_nt: TGCGCCAGCAGCCCAGTAGGAGTACGGACAGATACGCAGTATTTT
j_call: TRBJ2-3
clone_size: -
v_call: TRBV4-1
d_call: -

cdr3_aa: CASSHVGSRDTEAFF
cdr3_nt: TGCGCCAGCAGTCACGTGGGGAGTAGGGACACTGAAGCTTTCTTT
j_call: TRBJ1-1
clone_size: -
v_call: TRBV4-1
d_call: -

cdr3_aa: CASNLGAGETQYF
cdr3_nt: TGTGCCAGCAACTTAGGGGCTGGGGAGACCCAGTACTTC
j_call: TRBJ2-5
clone_size: -
v_call: TRBV2
d_call: -

cdr3_aa: CASSPTGTGGIETQYF
cdr3_nt: TGTGCCAGCAGTCCCACCGGGACAGGGGGCATAGAGACCCAGTACTTC
j_call: TRBJ2-5
clone_size: -
v_call: TRBV28
d_call: TRBD1

cdr3_aa: CATQTRPFSGNTIYF
cdr3_nt: TGTGCCACCCAGACCCGGCCCTTCTCTGGAAACACCATATATTTT
j_call: TRBJ1-3
clone_size: -
v_call: TRBV19
d_call: -

cdr3_aa: CAIRNQTSGSYHEQFF
cdr3_nt: TGTGCCATCAGAAACCAGACTAGCGGGAGTTATCATGAGCAGTTCTTC
j_call: TRBJ2-1
clone_size: -
v_call: TRBV10-3
d_call: TRBD2

cdr3_aa: CASSLNAIGVGTQYF
cdr3_nt: TGTGCCAGCAGCTTAAATGCCATCGGCGTCGGTACGCAGTATTTT
j_call: TRBJ2-3
clone_size: -
v_call: TRBV7-2
d_call: -

cdr3_aa: CASSFRETQYF
cdr3_nt: TGTGCCAGCAGCTTCAGGGAGACCCAGTACTTC
j_call: TRBJ2-5
clone_size: -
v_call: TRBV11-2
d_call: -